The clone carrying this T cell receptor beta chain came up a few times. Its antigen is still unknown. The sample is drawn from a study of blood T cells in healthy people across ages. Findings of the study overall: Per million T cells, TCR beta diversity dropped roughly linearly as age increased. With unsorted PBMCs, a conclusive comparison of naive versus antigen-experienced cells was not possible.

It was with a sample-barcoded 5' primer and a J-beta primer mix that a second PCR of roughly 6 to 12 cycles was run. Using its own MiXCR run on the 5' RACE reads, TCRdb lists one record per CDR3 protein. The table includes roughly 1,300,000 distinct CDR3 sequences, approximately 59% detected once. Sequencing was carried out using blood. The sequence derives from a man aged 18 to 30 in good health.

CDR3 sequence: CSWAGGRADEQFF. The DNA of the CDR3 is TGCAGCTGGGCGGGAGGGAGAGCCGATGAGCAGTTCTTC. V and J are TRBV29-1 and TRBJ2-1, with TRBD2 matching 9 bases. The germline gives CDR1 SQVTM, CDR2 ANQGSEA. V dropped 8 bases and J dropped 8; count of bases not matched to a gene: 10. The CDR3 covers 13 residues.